Listed here are 3 T cell receptor beta chains from one sample, sequenced in a study of T cells in Graves' hyperthyroidism and ophthalmopathy. It was RNA transcripts that yielded the amplified TCR beta CDR3 regions. First-round RT-PCR targeting the TCR CDR3 was performed with the HTBI primer set. TCRdb reprocessed the multiplex PCR reads with MiXCR, giving one entry per CDR3 protein. The data hold tens of thousands of distinct CDR3 sequences, with roughly 51% observed a single time. Sequencing was performed on peripheral blood or thyroid tissue (not recorded which). These receptor sequences come from a young man with Graves' hyperthyroidism.

The chain combines TRBV20-1 with TRBJ2-7, with 14 bases fitting TRBD2. Trimming at V came to 3 bases and at J to 6 bases, leaving 1 base not matched to a gene. From germline, CDR1 is DFQATT and CDR2 SNEGSKA (reference sequence). There are 13 residues in the CDR3. DNA of the CDR3: TGCAGTGCTAGGACTAGCGGGAGGGCCGAGCAGTACTTC. Translation: CSARTSGRAEQYF.

The chain joins TRBV20-1 to TRBJ2-2; D gene uncertain. This CDR3 contains 11 residues. V was clipped by 6 bases and J by 9 bases, with 11 bases between them. The germline V gene encodes CDR1 DFQATT and CDR2 SNEGSKA (reference sequence). The DNA of the CDR3 is TGCAGTGCCAGTGGGTTGCGGGAGCTGTTTTTT. It specifies CSASGLRELFF.

For this clonotype: The junction differs from germline at one of its ends, possibly a read error. The V and J genes are TRBV7-8 and TRBJ1-6; D might be TRBD1 (5 bases). The V gene's germline CDR1 is SGHVS and CDR2 FQNEAQ. This CDR3 is built from 17 residues. The CDR3 loop reads CASSFSGTSSYNSPLHF. The CDR3 DNA follows: TGTGCCAGCAGCTTTTCTGGGACTAGCTCCTATAACTCACCCCTCCACTTT.